This TCR beta chain was identified during a study of blood T cell repertoires in COVID-19. Across the study: PBMCs, B-cell-depleted T cells, or T cells provided the cDNA or gDNA that made up the material.

The length of the CDR3 is 15 residues. Trimming at V came to 9 bases and at J to 8 bases, leaving 12 bases not matched to a gene. In germline, CDR1 is SNHLY, CDR2 FYNNEI. Using immunoSEQ multiplex PCR, the repertoire was profiled, and TCRdb retains in-frame clones only, with some absent. Among under 250,000 clones listed, around 84% were seen once. This chain uses TRBV2 with TRBJ1-6; 8 bases agree with TRBD1. Sequenced material: peripheral blood. This TCR was sampled from a man aged 50 to 60 with COVID-19, enrolled during active disease. In DNA form, the CDR3 reads TGTGCCAGTGACCTGGCAGGGGGCTTCCATTCACCCCTCCACTTT. This sequence encodes CASDLAGGFHSPLHF.